This T cell receptor beta chain is drawn from a study of blood T cell repertoires in COVID-19. Using immunoSEQ multiplex PCR, the repertoire was profiled, and TCRdb retains in-frame clones only, with some absent. The top ten clones hold about 4.3% of a sample with roughly 280,000 clones, 70% to 90% of them seen once. The germline CDR1 and CDR2 sequences are SGHKS and YYEKEE (reference sequence). Trimming left V 4 bases short and J 1 base short, with 14 bases between. CDR3 length: 15 residues. This chain joins TRBV5-5 and TRBJ1-1; D perhaps matches TRBD1 (5 bases). The TCR sequence derives from a man aged 60 to 75 who had recovered from COVID-19. Input material: peripheral blood. The CDR3 region has the DNA TGTGCCAGCAGCCCCCCGGGGGATCGGAACACTGAAGCTTTCTTT. Its translation: CASSPPGDRNTEAFF. Variable domain in full (rest from reference TRBV5-5 and TRBJ1-1): DAGVTQSPTHLIKTRGQQVTLRCSPISGHKSVSWYQQVLGQGPQFIFQYYEKEERGRGNFPDRFSARQFPNYSSELNVNALLLGDSALYLCASSPPGDRNTEAFFGQGTRLTVV.